Listed here are 10 T cell receptor beta chains from one sample, sequenced in a study of T cells after yellow fever vaccination. TCRdb redid the calling of the 5' RACE reads with MiXCR, one entry per CDR3 protein. The repertoire holds about 320,000 distinct CDR3 sequences, around 4.4% seen once, with just under 20% in the top ten. Sequences were derived from PBMCs, sampled 15 days after the yellow fever booster vaccination. These receptor sequences come from a young man who received the YFV17D yellow fever vaccine.

The chain has TRBV28 and TRBJ2-5; 7 bases line up with TRBD1. The CDR3 runs 13 residues. V shed 8 bases and J 5 bases; nucleotides not matched to a gene: 8. Germline-derived CDR1 and CDR2 are MDHEN and SYDVKM. CDR3 in amino acids: CASYSGQRETQYF. CDR3 bases: TGTGCCAGCTATTCGGGACAGAGGGAGACCCAGTACTTC. The complete variable domain, with remaining parts taken from reference TRBV28 and TRBJ2-5, reads DVKVTQSSRYLVKRTGEKVFLECVQDMDHENMFWYRQDPGLGLRLIYFSYDVKMKEKGDIPEGYSVSREKKERFSLILESASTNQTSMYLCASYSGQRETQYFGPGTRLLVL.

This clonotype was detected a few times. This chain connects TRBV6-2 or TRBV6-3 to TRBJ1-5, with D unclear. The CDR3 has 13 amino acids. V lost 5 bases, J lost 2 bases, and 7 bases lay in between. The germline gives CDR1 MNHEY, CDR2 SVGEGT. This chain's CDR3 is CASSMDRNQPQHF. In nucleotides, the CDR3 is TGTGCCAGCAGTATGGACCGCAATCAGCCCCAGCATTTT.

This clonotype has at least ten counts. The rearrangement links TRBV12-3 or TRBV12-4 to TRBJ2-4; D not certain. V gave up 3 bases and J gave up 9 bases, with 12 bases separating them. The CDR3 spans 13 residues. The CDR3, as DNA: TGTGCCAGCAGTTTCGAGGTGTGGGGCATTCAGTACTTC. Protein product: CASSFEVWGIQYF.

This clonotype was counted ten times or more. The V gene is TRBV7-2, the J gene TRBJ2-1; 8 bases line up with TRBD1. After removal of 4 bases from V and 4 bases from J, the junction contained 9 bases not matched to a gene. Germline V gene sequence: CDR1 SGHTA, CDR2 FQGNSA. This CDR3 region has 16 residues. This CDR3 is CASSYVPGQVYNEQFF. The CDR3 region has the DNA TGTGCCAGCAGCTACGTACCGGGACAGGTGTACAATGAGCAGTTCTTC.

This clonotype has a count of ten or more. This sequence joins TRBV9 and TRBJ2-1, with D hard to call. V lost 0 bases to trimming and J lost 6 bases, with 13 bases between them. This CDR3 comprises 15 residues. Germline V gene data show CDR1 as SGDLS and CDR2 as YYNGEE. In DNA form, the CDR3 reads TGTGCCAGCAGCGTAGCCCCCGAGGCACGCAATGAGCAGTTCTTC. This sequence encodes CASSVAPEARNEQFF. Variable domain in full (rest from reference TRBV9 and TRBJ2-1): DSGVTQTPKHLITATGQRVTLRCSPRSGDLSVYWYQQSLDQGLQFLIQYYNGEERAKGNILERFSAQQFPDLHSELNLSSLELGDSALYFCASSVAPEARNEQFFGPGTRLTVL.

This clonotype was counted many times. This rearrangement joins TRBV7-2 to TRBJ1-2, with TRBD1 identical over 10 bases. Germline CDR1 SGHTA, CDR2 FQGNSA. This CDR3 comprises 14 residues. The V gene end was trimmed by 0 bases and the J gene end by 8 bases; junction bases not matched to a gene: 3. CDR3 loop: CASSLAGTGEGYTF. The CDR3 DNA reads TGTGCCAGCAGCTTAGCGGGGACAGGGGAAGGCTACACCTTC.

This clonotype was picked up a small number of times. The chain couples TRBV12-3 or TRBV12-4 to TRBJ1-2; TRBD1 might be the D (6 bases). V gave up 6 bases and J gave up 7 bases, with 12 bases separating them. This CDR3 is built from 12 residues. The CDR3 reads CASSTGSAGYTF. The CDR3 DNA is TGTGCCAGCAGCACAGGGTCGGCTGGCTACACCTTC.

There are many counts of this clonotype. This chain connects TRBV29-1 to TRBJ2-7; D gene ambiguous. The CDR3 runs to 13 residues. The germline gives CDR1 SQVTM, CDR2 ANQGSEA. V was trimmed by 2 bases and J by 5 bases, leaving 13 bases between them. In DNA, the CDR3 is TGCAGCGTTGAACTAAACCACGGCGACGAGCAGTACTTC. This translates into CSVELNHGDEQYF.

This clonotype was picked up a small number of times. The rearrangement links TRBV4-3 to TRBJ2-4; 9 bases agree with TRBD2. The CDR3 runs 16 residues. The ends lost 0 bases at V and 8 bases at J; junction bases unmatched: 8. Looked up from germline, CDR1 is LGHNA and CDR2 is YSLEER. CDR3 sequence reads: CASSQDGGGAPDIQYF. The CDR3 DNA reads TGCGCCAGCAGCCAAGACGGCGGGGGGGCCCCGGACATTCAGTACTTC.

A word on this clonotype: A junction end diverges from the germline sequence, so it may reflect a read error. The V gene is TRBV6-6, the J gene TRBJ2-4; no definite D call. CDR1 and CDR2 (germline): MNHNY, SVGAGI (reference sequence). The CDR3 totals 12 residues. The CDR3, as DNA: TGTGCCAGAAGTCCGAGTCCGAACATTCAGGACTTC. As protein: CARSPSPNIQDF.